This TCR beta chain was recorded in a study of blood T cell repertoires in COVID-19. Study-wide context: PBMCs, B-cell-depleted T cells, or T cells were the source of the cDNA or gDNA that made up the material.

V was pared by 5 bases and J by 6 bases, with 13 bases between. CDR1 and CDR2 from the germline V gene are MNHEY and SVGEGT. There are 13 residues in the CDR3. Original methodology: Amplification of reference gene primers was used by the study to estimate nucleated cell counts. The table came from immunoSEQ multiplex PCR; TCRdb's copy has only in-frame clones and leaves some out. Clonal size and the V and J genes are those of that table, whereas D and trimming came from the DNA. In the table there are about 87,000 clones, 75% of which are singletons. This TCR derives from a woman aged 50 to 65 with acute or convalescent COVID-19. V is TRBV6-2 or TRBV6-3 and J is TRBJ1-2; perhaps TRBD1 as D (5 bases). What was sequenced was peripheral blood. CDR3 DNA sequence: TGTGCCAGCAGTCGGACAAGCCATGATGGCTACACCTTC. Protein: CASSRTSHDGYTF.